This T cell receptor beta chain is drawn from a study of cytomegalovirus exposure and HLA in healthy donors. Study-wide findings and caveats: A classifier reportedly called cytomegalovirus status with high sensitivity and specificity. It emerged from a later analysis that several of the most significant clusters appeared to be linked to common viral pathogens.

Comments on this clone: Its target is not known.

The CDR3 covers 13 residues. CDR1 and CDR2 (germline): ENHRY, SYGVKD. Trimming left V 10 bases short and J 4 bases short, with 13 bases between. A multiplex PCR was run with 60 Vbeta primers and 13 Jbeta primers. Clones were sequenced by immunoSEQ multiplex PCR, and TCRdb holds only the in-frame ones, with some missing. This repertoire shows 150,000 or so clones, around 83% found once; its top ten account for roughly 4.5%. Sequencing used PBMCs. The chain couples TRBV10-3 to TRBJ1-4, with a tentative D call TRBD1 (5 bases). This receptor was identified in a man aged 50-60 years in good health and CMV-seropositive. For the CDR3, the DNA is TGTGCCAACCACGACAGTGGTAATGAAAAACTGTTTTTT. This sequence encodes CANHDSGNEKLFF.